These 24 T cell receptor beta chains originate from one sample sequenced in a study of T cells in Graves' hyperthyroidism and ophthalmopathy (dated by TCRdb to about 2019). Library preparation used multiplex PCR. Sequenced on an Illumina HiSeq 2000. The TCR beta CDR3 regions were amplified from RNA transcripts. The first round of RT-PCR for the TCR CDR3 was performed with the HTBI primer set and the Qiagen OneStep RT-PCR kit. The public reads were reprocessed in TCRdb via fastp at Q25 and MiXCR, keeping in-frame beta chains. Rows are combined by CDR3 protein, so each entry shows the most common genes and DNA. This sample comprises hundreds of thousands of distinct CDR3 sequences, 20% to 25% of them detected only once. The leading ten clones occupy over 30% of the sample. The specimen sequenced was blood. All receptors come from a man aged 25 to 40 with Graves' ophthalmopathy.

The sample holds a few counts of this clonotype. CDR3 residues: CSARDFKFGGTEAFF. For the CDR3, the DNA is TGCAGTGCTAGAGATTTTAAGTTTGGAGGCACTGAAGCTTTCTTT. The rearrangement uses TRBV20-1 and TRBJ1-1; D not certain. Germline CDR1 and CDR2: DFQATT and SNEGSKA (reference sequence). The CDR3 is 15 amino acids. V lost 0 bases and J lost 4, with 15 bases in between.

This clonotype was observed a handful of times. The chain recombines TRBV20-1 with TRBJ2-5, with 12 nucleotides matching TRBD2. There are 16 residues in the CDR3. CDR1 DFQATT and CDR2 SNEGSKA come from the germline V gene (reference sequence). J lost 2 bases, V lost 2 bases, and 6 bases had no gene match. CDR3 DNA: TGCAGTGCTAGAACCGTAACTAGCGGGAGGCAAGAGACCCAGTACTTC. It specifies CSARTVTSGRQETQYF.

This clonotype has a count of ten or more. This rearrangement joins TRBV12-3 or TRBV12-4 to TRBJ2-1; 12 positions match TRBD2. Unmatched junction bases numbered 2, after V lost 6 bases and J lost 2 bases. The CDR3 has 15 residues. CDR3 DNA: TGTGCCAGCAGCGGACTAGCGGGGACCTACAATGAGCAGTTCTTC. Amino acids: CASSGLAGTYNEQFF.

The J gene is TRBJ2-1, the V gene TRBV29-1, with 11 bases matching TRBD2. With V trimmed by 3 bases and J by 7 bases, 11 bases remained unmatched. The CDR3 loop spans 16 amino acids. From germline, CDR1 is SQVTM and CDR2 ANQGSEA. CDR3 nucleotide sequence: TGCAGCGTTGACCCCGTACTAGCGGGAGTGAAGAATGAGCAGTTCTTC. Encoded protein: CSVDPVLAGVKNEQFF.

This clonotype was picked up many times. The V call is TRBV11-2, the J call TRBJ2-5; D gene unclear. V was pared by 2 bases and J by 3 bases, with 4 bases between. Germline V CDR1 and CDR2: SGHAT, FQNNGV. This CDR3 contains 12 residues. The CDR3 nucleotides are TGTGCCAGCAGCTTAAACAAAGAGACCCAGTACTTC. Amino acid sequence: CASSLNKETQYF.

CDR3 loop: CASSIGTRTYNEQFF. The DNA of the CDR3 is TGTGCCAGTAGTATAGGGACCCGCACCTACAATGAGCAGTTCTTC. The chain uses TRBV19 and TRBJ2-1; D gene uncertain. Germline assignment: CDR1 LNHDA and CDR2 SQIVND (reference sequence). Trimming took 1 base from V and 2 from J, leaving 9 bases between them. This CDR3 is built from 15 residues. Filled out from reference TRBV19 and TRBJ2-1, the complete variable domain reads DGGITQSPKYLFRKEGQNVTLSCEQNLNHDAMYWYRQDPGQGLRLIYYSQIVNDFQKGDIAEGYSVSREKKESFPLTVTSAQKNPTAFYLCASSIGTRTYNEQFFGPGTRLTVL.

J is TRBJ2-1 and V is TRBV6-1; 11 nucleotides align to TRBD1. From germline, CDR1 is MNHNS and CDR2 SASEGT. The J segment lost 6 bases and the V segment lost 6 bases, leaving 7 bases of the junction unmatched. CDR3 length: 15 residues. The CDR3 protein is CASRHGGTGGNEQFF. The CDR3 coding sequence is TGTGCCAGCAGGCATGGGGGGACAGGGGGCAATGAGCAGTTCTTC.

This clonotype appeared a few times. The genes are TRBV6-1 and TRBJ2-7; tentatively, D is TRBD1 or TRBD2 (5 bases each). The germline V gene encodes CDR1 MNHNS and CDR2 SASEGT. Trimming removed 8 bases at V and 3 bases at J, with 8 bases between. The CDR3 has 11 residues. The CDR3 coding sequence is TGTGCCAGCCGGGACGACTACGAGCAGTACTTC. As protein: CASRDDYEQYF.

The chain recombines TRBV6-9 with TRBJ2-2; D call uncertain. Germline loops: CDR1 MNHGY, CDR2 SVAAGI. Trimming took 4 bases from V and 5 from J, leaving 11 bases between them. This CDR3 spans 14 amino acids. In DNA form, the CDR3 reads TGTGCCAGCAGTTCCGGTTACGGGACCGGGGAGCTGTTTTTT. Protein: CASSSGYGTGELFF.

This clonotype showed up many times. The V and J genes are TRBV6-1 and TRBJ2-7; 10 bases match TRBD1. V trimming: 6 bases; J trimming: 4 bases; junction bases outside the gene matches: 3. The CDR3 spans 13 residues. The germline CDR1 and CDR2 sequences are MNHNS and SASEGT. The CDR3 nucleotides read TGTGCCAGCAGCCGGGACAGGGGATACGAGCAGTACTTC. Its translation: CASSRDRGYEQYF.

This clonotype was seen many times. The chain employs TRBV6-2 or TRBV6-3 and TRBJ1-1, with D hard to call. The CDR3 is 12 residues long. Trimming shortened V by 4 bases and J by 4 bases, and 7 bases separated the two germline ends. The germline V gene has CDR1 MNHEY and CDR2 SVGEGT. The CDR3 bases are TGTGCCAGCAGTTCTATACGCACTGAAGCTTTCTTT. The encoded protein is CASSSIRTEAFF.

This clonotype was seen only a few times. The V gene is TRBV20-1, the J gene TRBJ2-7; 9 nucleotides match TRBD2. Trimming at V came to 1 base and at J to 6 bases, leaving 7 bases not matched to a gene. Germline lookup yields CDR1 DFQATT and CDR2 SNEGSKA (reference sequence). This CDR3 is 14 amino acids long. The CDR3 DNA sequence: TGCAGTGCTAGAGTGCCTAGCGGGACGGGCGAGCAGTACTTC. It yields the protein CSARVPSGTGEQYF.

The CDR3 DNA reads as TGTGCCAGCAGCCGGACCCACGGGGGGCAGGACTATGGCTACACCTTC. The encoded protein is CASSRTHGGQDYGYTF. The rearrangement joins TRBV11-2 to TRBJ1-2; D is perhaps TRBD1 (6 bases). Trimming left V 5 bases short and J 3 bases short, with 19 bases between. The CDR3 length is 16 residues. In germline, CDR1 is SGHAT, CDR2 FQNNGV.

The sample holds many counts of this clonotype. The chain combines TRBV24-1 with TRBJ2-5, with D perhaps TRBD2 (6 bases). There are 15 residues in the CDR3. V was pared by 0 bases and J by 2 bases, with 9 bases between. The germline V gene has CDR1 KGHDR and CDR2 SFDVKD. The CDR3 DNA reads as TGTGCCACCAGTGATTTGCAGGCGGGACAAGAGACCCAGTACTTC. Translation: CATSDLQAGQETQYF.

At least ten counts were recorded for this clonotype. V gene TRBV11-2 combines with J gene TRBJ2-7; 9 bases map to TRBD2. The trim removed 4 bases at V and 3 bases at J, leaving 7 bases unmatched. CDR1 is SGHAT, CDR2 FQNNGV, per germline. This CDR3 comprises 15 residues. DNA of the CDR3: TGTGCCAGCAGCTCTTTGACTAGCGGATACTACGAGCAGTACTTC. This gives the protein CASSSLTSGYYEQYF.

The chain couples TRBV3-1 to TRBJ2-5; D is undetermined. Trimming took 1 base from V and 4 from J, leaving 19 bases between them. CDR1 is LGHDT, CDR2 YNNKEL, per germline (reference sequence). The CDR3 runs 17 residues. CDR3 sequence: CASSQVDGPIGRETQYF. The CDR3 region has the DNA TGTGCCAGCAGCCAAGTCGACGGCCCAATAGGTAGAGAGACCCAGTACTTC.

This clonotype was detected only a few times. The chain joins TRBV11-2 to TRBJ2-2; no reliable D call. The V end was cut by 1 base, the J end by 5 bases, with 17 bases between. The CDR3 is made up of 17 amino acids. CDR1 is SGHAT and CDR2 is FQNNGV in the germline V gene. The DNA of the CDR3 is TGTGCCAGCAGCTTAGTATCTTACGGATTGGCAACCGGGGAGCTGTTTTTT. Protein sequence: CASSLVSYGLATGELFF.

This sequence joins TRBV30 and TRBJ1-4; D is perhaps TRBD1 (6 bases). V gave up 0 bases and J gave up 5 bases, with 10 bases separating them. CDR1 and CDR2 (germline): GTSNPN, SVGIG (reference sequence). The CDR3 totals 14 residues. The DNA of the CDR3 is TGTGCCTGGAGTGTGGGGGGGCCCAATGAAAAACTGTTTTTT. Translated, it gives CAWSVGGPNEKLFF.

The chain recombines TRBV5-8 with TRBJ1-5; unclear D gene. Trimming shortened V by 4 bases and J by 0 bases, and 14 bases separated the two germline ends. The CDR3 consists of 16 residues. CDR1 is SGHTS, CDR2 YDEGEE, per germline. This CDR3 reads CASSEIDGLSNQPQHF. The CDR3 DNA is TGTGCCAGCAGCGAGATTGACGGACTTAGCAATCAGCCCCAGCATTTT.

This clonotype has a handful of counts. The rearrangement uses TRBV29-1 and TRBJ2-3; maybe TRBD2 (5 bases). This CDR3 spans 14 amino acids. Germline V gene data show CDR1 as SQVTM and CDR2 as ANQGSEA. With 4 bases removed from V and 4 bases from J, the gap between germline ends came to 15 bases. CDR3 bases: TGCAGCGTTGTTCCTAGCCGATTTGCAGATACGCAGTATTTT. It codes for CSVVPSRFADTQYF.

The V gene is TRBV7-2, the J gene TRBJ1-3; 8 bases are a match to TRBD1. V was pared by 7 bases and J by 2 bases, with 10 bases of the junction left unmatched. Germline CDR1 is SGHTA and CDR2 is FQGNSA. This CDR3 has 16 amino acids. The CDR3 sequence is CASNLRVQGAGNTIYF. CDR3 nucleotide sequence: TGTGCCAGCAACCTCCGGGTACAGGGGGCTGGAAACACCATATATTTT. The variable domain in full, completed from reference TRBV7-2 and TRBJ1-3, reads GAGVSQSPSNKVTEKGKDVELRCDPISGHTALYWYRQSLGQGLEFLIYFQGNSAPDKSGLPSDRFSAERTGGSVSTLTIQRTQQEDSAVYLCASNLRVQGAGNTIYFGEGSWLTVV.

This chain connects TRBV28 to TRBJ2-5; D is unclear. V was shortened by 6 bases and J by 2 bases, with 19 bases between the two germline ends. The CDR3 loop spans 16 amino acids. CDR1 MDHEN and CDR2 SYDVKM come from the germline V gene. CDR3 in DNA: TGTGCCAGCAGCCCTTTGGGCTCCACCGATCAAGAGACCCAGTACTTC. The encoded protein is CASSPLGSTDQETQYF.

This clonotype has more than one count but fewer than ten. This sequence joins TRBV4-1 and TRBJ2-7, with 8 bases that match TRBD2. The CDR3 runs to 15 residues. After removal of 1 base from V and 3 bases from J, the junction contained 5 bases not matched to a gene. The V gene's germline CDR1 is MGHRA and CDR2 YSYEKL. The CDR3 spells CASSQVAAGDYEQYF. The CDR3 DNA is TGCGCCAGCAGCCAAGTAGCAGCGGGAGACTACGAGCAGTACTTC.

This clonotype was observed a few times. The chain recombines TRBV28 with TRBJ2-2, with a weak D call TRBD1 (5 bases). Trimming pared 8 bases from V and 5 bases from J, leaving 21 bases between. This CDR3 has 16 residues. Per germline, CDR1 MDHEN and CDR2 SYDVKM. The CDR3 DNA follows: TGTGCCAGCGCTTTTACCTCAGGGTGGGGAACCGGGGAGCTGTTTTTT. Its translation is CASAFTSGWGTGELFF.